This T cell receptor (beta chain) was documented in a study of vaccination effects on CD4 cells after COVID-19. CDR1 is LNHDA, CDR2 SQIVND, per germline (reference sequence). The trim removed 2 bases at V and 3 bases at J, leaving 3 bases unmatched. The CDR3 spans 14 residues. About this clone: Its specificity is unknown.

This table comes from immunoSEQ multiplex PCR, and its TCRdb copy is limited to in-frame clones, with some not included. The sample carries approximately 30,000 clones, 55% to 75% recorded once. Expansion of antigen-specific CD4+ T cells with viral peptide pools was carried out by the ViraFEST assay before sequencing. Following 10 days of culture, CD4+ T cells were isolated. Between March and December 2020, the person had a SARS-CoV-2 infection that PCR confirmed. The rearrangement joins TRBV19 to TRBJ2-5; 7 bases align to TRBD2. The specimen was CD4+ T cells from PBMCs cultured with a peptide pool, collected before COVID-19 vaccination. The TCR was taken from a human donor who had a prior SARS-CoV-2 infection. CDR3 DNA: TGTGCCAGTAGTATAAGGACTAGAGAAGAGACCCAGTACTTC. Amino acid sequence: CASSIRTREETQYF.